Listed here are 26 T cell receptor beta chains from one sample, sequenced in a study of cytomegalovirus exposure and HLA in healthy donors. PCR used 60 Vbeta primers and 13 Jbeta primers. The repertoire was sequenced with immunoSEQ multiplex PCR; TCRdb's copy has only in-frame clones and lacks some. The repertoire holds 150,000 to 200,000 clones, roughly 76% seen once, with roughly 6.3% in the top ten. The sample comprised PBMCs. These receptors originate from a man in his forties in good health and CMV-seropositive.

J is TRBJ1-4 and V is TRBV30; D is ambiguous. The CDR3 has 17 amino acids. Trimming pared 2 bases from V and 0 bases from J, leaving 16 bases between. The germline V gene encodes CDR1 GTSNPN and CDR2 SVGIG (reference sequence). The CDR3 here is CAWSSARIVATNEKLFF. DNA for the CDR3: TGTGCCTGGAGTTCGGCGAGGATTGTGGCAACTAATGAAAAACTGTTTTTT.

The chain carries TRBV7-9 and TRBJ1-2; TRBD1 matches 8 bases. Germline V gene data show CDR1 as SEHNR and CDR2 as FQNEAQ (reference sequence). J was trimmed by 7 bases and V by 0 bases; bases with no gene match: 10. This CDR3 has 16 amino acids. The CDR3 DNA is TGTGCCAGCAGCTTAGCGGAAGCAGGGGGCGGTGGTGGCTACACCTTC. Translating it yields CASSLAEAGGGGGYTF.

This chain's CDR3 is CASSPRQTSGALKQYF. The CDR3 DNA reads TGTGCCAGCAGCCCCCGTCAGACTAGCGGAGCTTTGAAGCAGTACTTC. The rearrangement joins TRBV9 to TRBJ2-7; 9 bases are shared with TRBD2. Germline CDR1 and CDR2: SGDLS and YYNGEE. The CDR3 runs 16 residues. The junction had 16 bases not matched to a gene; V was cut back by 4 bases and J by 8 bases.

The chain links TRBV4-3 to TRBJ2-5; 7 bases are a match to TRBD2. V shed 0 bases and J 1 base; nucleotides not matched to a gene: 8. In germline, CDR1 is LGHNA, CDR2 YSLEER. The CDR3 loop spans 17 amino acids. CDR3 protein: CASSQDRGRGVQETQYF. CDR3 DNA sequence: TGCGCCAGCAGCCAAGATCGGGGACGGGGGGTCCAAGAGACCCAGTACTTC.

V usage is TRBV12-5 and J usage is TRBJ1-1, with D tentatively TRBD1 (6 bases). V was trimmed by 2 bases and J by 4 bases, leaving 17 bases between them. Germline CDR1 LGHNT, CDR2 FRNRAP. This CDR3 region has 16 residues. The CDR3 is CASGLSDRRRGTEAFF. The DNA of the CDR3 is TGTGCTAGTGGTTTGAGCGACAGGCGCCGGGGCACTGAAGCTTTCTTT.

This rearrangement joins TRBV27 to TRBJ1-5, with D possibly matching TRBD1 (5 bases). This CDR3 comprises 12 residues. V shed 6 bases and J shed 6 bases, with 9 bases lying between them. Germline assignment: CDR1 MNHEY and CDR2 SMNVEV (reference sequence). The CDR3 here is CASSTQGQPQHF. CDR3 DNA sequence: TGTGCCAGCAGCACCCAGGGTCAGCCCCAGCATTTT.

This chain uses TRBV4-2 with TRBJ2-2, with D tentatively TRBD2 (6 bases). CDR3 length equals 15 residues. Germline V lookup: CDR1 LGHNA, CDR2 YNFKEQ. The V end lost 0 bases, the J end lost 5 bases, and 10 bases lay between the germline ends. Written as DNA, the CDR3 is TGTGCCAGCAGCCAAGATGGTCTAGCGACCGGGGAGCTGTTTTTT. This sequence encodes CASSQDGLATGELFF.

V is TRBV7-6 and J is TRBJ1-2, with TRBD1 matching over 9 bases. Germline CDR1 is SGHVS and CDR2 is FNYEAQ. Losses at the gene ends were 6 bases for V and 2 bases for J; bases not matched to a gene: 19. This CDR3 is built from 19 residues. The DNA of the CDR3 is TGTGCCAGCAGTAAACATGGGTCGACAGGGGGATCGAGAAACTATGGCTACACCTTC. Encoded protein: CASSKHGSTGGSRNYGYTF. The full variable domain, with the rest looked up from reference TRBV7-6 and TRBJ1-2, is GAGVSQSPRYKVTKRGQDVALRCDPISGHVSLYWYRQALGQGPEFLTYFNYEAQQDKSGLPNDRFSAERPEGSISTLTIQRTEQRDSAMYRCASSKHGSTGGSRNYGYTFGSGTRLTVV.

The CDR3 nucleotides are TGTGCCAGCAGCTTAGTGGCAGGGGGCGGAGAAAAACTGTTTTTT. This encodes CASSLVAGGGEKLFF. This chain joins TRBV11-2 and TRBJ1-4; 8 nucleotides line up with TRBD1. The CDR3 consists of 15 residues. CDR1 and CDR2 from the germline V gene are SGHAT and FQNNGV. Germline trimming cut 1 base from V and 8 bases from J; bases unmatched to any gene: 6.

This chain uses TRBV5-6 with TRBJ1-1, with D possibly TRBD1 on 6 matching bases. V lost 1 base to trimming and J lost 11 bases, with 12 bases between them. The germline gives CDR1 SGHDT, CDR2 YYEEEE. The CDR3 runs to 12 residues. The CDR3 loop reads CASSLWGGAAFF. CDR3 nucleotide sequence: TGTGCCAGCAGCTTGTGGGGGGGCGCTGCTTTCTTT.

The genes are TRBV28 and TRBJ2-7; possible D gene TRBD1, 5 bases. This CDR3 is 13 amino acids long. V lost 2 bases and J lost 3, with 8 bases in between. Germline V gives CDR1 MDHEN, CDR2 SYDVKM. The CDR3 region is CASSLQGGYEQYF. In DNA, the CDR3 is TGTGCCAGCAGTTTACAGGGCGGCTACGAGCAGTACTTC.

V and J are TRBV4-3 and TRBJ2-1; D is uncertain. Per the germline V gene, CDR1 is LGHNA and CDR2 is YSLEER. CDR3 length: 16 amino acids. The germline V and J ends were trimmed by 4 bases and 3 bases, with 16 bases remaining between them. The CDR3 is CASSLEADTFYNEQFF. The DNA for the CDR3 is TGCGCCAGCAGCCTAGAGGCGGATACATTCTACAATGAGCAGTTCTTC.

This clone showed up just once. The chain joins TRBV11-1 to TRBJ2-1; 11 nucleotides align to TRBD2. The CDR3 spans 16 residues. Germline CDR1 reads SGHAT; CDR2 reads FQDESV (reference sequence). With V trimmed by 8 bases and J by 10 bases, 16 bases remained unmatched. The CDR3 coding sequence is TGTGCCAGCGGCCAAGGGATCCTAGCGGGGGGAGGGGAGCAGTTCTTC. Translating gives CASGQGILAGGGEQFF.

V and J are TRBV6-4 and TRBJ2-5, with 8 nucleotides matching TRBD2. Germline trimming cut 3 bases from V and 1 base from J; bases unmatched to any gene: 4. CDR3 length: 15 amino acids. Per the germline V gene, CDR1 is MRHNA and CDR2 is SNTAGT. The CDR3 spells CASSERAGGQETQYF. The CDR3 region has the DNA TGTGCCAGCAGTGAAAGGGCGGGGGGCCAAGAGACCCAGTACTTC.

This clone turned up a few times. The gene calls are TRBV30 and TRBJ2-5; D may be TRBD1 (5 bases). CDR1 and CDR2 (germline): GTSNPN, SVGIG (reference sequence). V was cut by 0 bases and J by 5 bases, with 7 bases left in between. The CDR3 totals 12 residues. The CDR3 DNA follows: TGTGCCTGGAGTGTAGGGGCGGAGACCCAGTACTTC. It is translated as CAWSVGAETQYF.

This clone has more than one count but fewer than ten. This chain uses TRBV27 with TRBJ1-1; the D is unclear. Germline loops: CDR1 MNHEY, CDR2 SMNVEV (reference sequence). The CDR3 length is 14 residues. Trimming shortened V by 1 base and J by 12 bases, and 18 bases separated the two germline ends. The CDR3 region is CASSLFSGEEGTFF. DNA of the CDR3: TGTGCCAGCAGTTTATTTTCCGGGGAGGAAGGAACTTTCTTT.

The chain joins TRBV4-3 to TRBJ1-2, with D possibly matching TRBD1 (5 bases). This CDR3 comprises 14 residues. CDR1 and CDR2 (germline): LGHNA, YSLEER. V lost 8 bases and J 3 bases, leaving 16 bases between the germline ends. CDR3 nucleotide sequence: TGCGCCAGCCGGGGGGAGGGACCTTACTATGGCTACACCTTC. The encoded protein is CASRGEGPYYGYTF.

This clone showed up just a few times. The chain couples TRBV5-1 to TRBJ2-2; 7 bases fit TRBD2. Germline CDR1 SGHRS, CDR2 YFSETQ. V dropped 8 bases and J dropped 1; count of bases not matched to a gene: 17. This CDR3 region has 18 residues. The CDR3 is CASSHKGRGQLNTGELFF. The CDR3 bases are TGCGCCAGTTCTCACAAGGGGAGGGGCCAACTGAACACCGGGGAGCTGTTTTTT.

The rearrangement uses TRBV7-9 and TRBJ2-1, with D possibly matching TRBD1 (5 bases). Trimming took off 5 bases at V and 3 bases at J, with 14 bases between the two ends. Germline V lookup: CDR1 SEHNR, CDR2 FQNEAQ (reference sequence). The CDR3 consists of 15 residues. CDR3 region: CASSATVAIYNEQFF. CDR3 nucleotide sequence: TGTGCCAGCAGCGCGACAGTCGCAATCTACAATGAGCAGTTCTTC.

V and J are TRBV19 and TRBJ2-1, with D perhaps matching TRBD2 (6 bases). The germline V and J ends were trimmed by 4 bases and 7 bases, with 11 bases remaining between them. CDR3 length: 13 amino acids. Germline V gene sequence: CDR1 LNHDA, CDR2 SQIVND (reference sequence). The CDR3 loop reads CASSTYRGNEQFF. CDR3 coding DNA: TGTGCCAGTAGTACGTACCGGGGGAATGAGCAGTTCTTC.

The V and J genes are TRBV7-3 and TRBJ2-7; TRBD2 agrees at 8 bases. Germline V gene lookup returns CDR1 SGHTA and CDR2 FQGTGA. There are 15 residues in the CDR3. Trimming took 6 bases from V and 0 from J; bases not matched to a gene: 7. CDR3 amino acids: CASSLSGVSSYEQYF. The DNA of the CDR3 is TGTGCCAGCAGTCTTAGCGGGGTAAGCTCCTACGAGCAGTACTTC.

This clone was picked up a small number of times. The V and J genes are TRBV5-4 and TRBJ1-2; D is unclear. CDR3 size: 14 residues. V was pared by 2 bases and J by 3 bases, with 11 bases between. The germline CDR1 and CDR2 sequences are SGHNT and YYREEE (reference sequence). The CDR3 DNA follows: TGTGCCAGCAGCTTTAGAGGGAAGGACTATGGCTACACCTTC. This encodes CASSFRGKDYGYTF.

This clone was detected only once. The V call is TRBV27, the J call TRBJ2-5, with TRBD2 matching over 8 bases. This CDR3 has 14 amino acids. Germline CDR1 and CDR2: MNHEY and SMNVEV (reference sequence). Germline trimming cut 2 bases from V and 5 bases from J; bases unmatched to any gene: 4. CDR3 sequence: CASSLGGGPETQYF. For the CDR3, the DNA is TGTGCCAGCAGTTTAGGCGGGGGGCCTGAGACCCAGTACTTC.

The chain couples TRBV7-8 to TRBJ2-3; D is possibly TRBD1 (6 bases). CDR1 is SGHVS and CDR2 is FQNEAQ in the germline V gene. Trimming shortened V by 1 base and J by 3 bases, and 17 bases separated the two germline ends. This CDR3 is 17 amino acids long. The DNA for the CDR3 is TGTGCCAGCAGCTTAGACGAGTTGACGAGGGGGACAGATACGCAGTATTTT. Residues: CASSLDELTRGTDTQYF.

J is TRBJ2-7 and V is TRBV11-2; 8 bases map to TRBD1. Germline assignment: CDR1 SGHAT and CDR2 FQNNGV. CDR3 length: 14 residues. V shed 5 bases and J 1 base; nucleotides not matched to a gene: 4. CDR3 sequence (DNA): TGTGCCAGCAGCCGGACAGGGCCGTCCTACGAGCAGTACTTC. Translating it yields CASSRTGPSYEQYF.

This chain's CDR3 is CASSRLGQNNSPLHF. CDR3 coding DNA: TGTGCCAGCAGTCGACTCGGACAGAATAATTCACCCCTCCACTTT. The chain links TRBV6-6 to TRBJ1-6; D is possibly TRBD1 (6 bases). Trimming shortened V by 5 bases and J by 5 bases, and 13 bases separated the two germline ends. This CDR3 has 15 residues. CDR1 is MNHNY and CDR2 is SVGAGI in the germline V gene (reference sequence).